The clone carrying this T cell receptor beta chain was detected a few times. This entry comes from a study of patients and donors after allogeneic stem cell transplantation. The trim removed 4 bases at V and 2 bases at J, leaving 2 bases unmatched. From germline, CDR1 is SGHTA and CDR2 FQGNSA. This CDR3 comprises 14 residues. TCRdb re-analysed the RT-PCR reads in MiXCR, keeping a single row per CDR3 protein. The sample contains approximately 170,000 distinct CDR3 sequences, about 24% of which appear only once. The chain couples TRBV7-2 to TRBJ1-3; 7 bases line up with TRBD1. The origin of this receptor is a human donor who was either an allogeneic HSCT recipient or a stem cell or donor lymphocyte infusion donor (not recorded which). It is not recorded whose cells these are; they may come from a transplant donor. Sequenced material: blood, either unsorted or a sorted T cell fraction (not recorded which). This CDR3 reads CASSSTGPGNTIYF. In DNA form, the CDR3 reads TGTGCCAGCAGCTCGACAGGGCCTGGAAACACCATATATTTT.